The rows below give T cell receptor beta chains drawn from one sample of a study of blood T cell repertoires in COVID-19. Measured with immunoSEQ multiplex PCR; TCRdb has only the in-frame clones, and not every one. The data contain approximately 230,000 clones, around 88% of them singletons. Specimen: peripheral blood. Receptors originate from a woman in her twenties or thirties with COVID-19, enrolled during active disease. Each CDR3 is given with its conserved first and last residue. The D gene is left open where the match is weak.

>TRBD1|TRBJ2-3|TRBV12-3/TRBV12-4
TGTGCCAACGGACAGGGTACAGATACGCAGTATTTT
CANGQGTDTQYF
>TRBD1|TRBJ1-1|TRBV5-1
TGCGCCAGCAGCTTGGAAGGACAGGGGGGAGGAATGAACACTGAAGCTTTCTTT
CASSLEGQGGGMNTEAFF
>NA|TRBJ2-5|TRBV29-1
TGCAGCGTTGAAGCCCTGGCAGGCCAAGAGACCCAGTACTTC
CSVEALAGQETQYF
>NA|TRBJ1-5|TRBV6-6
TGTGCCACCGTAGGGCAGGGGAATCAGCCCCAGCATTTT
CATVGQGNQPQHF
>NA|TRBJ2-1|TRBV2
TGTGCCAGCAGTGTGGCAGGGTTCTACAATGAGCAGTTCTTC
CASSVAGFYNEQFF
>TRBD2|TRBJ2-1|TRBV5-1
TGCGCCAGCAGCACCCCCGGCGGGAGTACCTCCTACAATGAGCAGTTCTTC
CASSTPGGSTSYNEQFF
>TRBD1|TRBJ2-3|TRBV28
TGTGCCAGCACACACGGCAGGGGGCGGTCAGATACGCAGTATTTT
CASTHGRGRSDTQYF
>TRBD1|TRBJ1-6|TRBV19
TGTGCCAGTAGTACACGGAGGGACAGGGGTTGGACACCCCTCCACTTT
CASSTRRDRGWTPLHF
>TRBD2|TRBJ2-1|TRBV5-4
TGTGCCAGCAGCTTGGGTGGTCCAGCGGGAGGGCGGTATGAGCAGTTCTTC
CASSLGGPAGGRYEQFF
>TRBD2|TRBJ2-3|TRBV30
TGTGCCTGGTCCTACGGGCGGGAGGCAGATACGCAGTATTTT
CAWSYGREADTQYF
>TRBD2|TRBJ2-3|TRBV29-1
TGCAGCGTTTTATTTAGCGGGACTAGCACAGATACGCAGTATTTT
CSVLFSGTSTDTQYF
>TRBD2|TRBJ2-2|TRBV11-1
TGTGCCAGCAGCTCACGCGGGGGGTTCACCGGGGAGCTGTTTTTT
CASSSRGGFTGELFF
>TRBD1|TRBJ2-1|TRBV11-2
TGTGCCAGCAGCCGTAATCGTCTGACAGGGGATGAGCAGTTCTTC
CASSRNRLTGDEQFF
>NA|TRBJ2-2|TRBV6-5
TGTGCCAGCACTCAGGGGCGGAACACCGGGGAGCTGTTTTTT
CASTQGRNTGELFF
>NA|TRBJ1-1|TRBV15
TGTGCCACCAGCAGAGTGCAGTCCGGAGGTGCTGAAGCTTTCTTT
CATSRVQSGGAEAFF
>NA|TRBJ1-2|TRBV7-9
TGTGCCAGCAGCCAACGGGCCCCGGGGAACTATGGCTACACCTTC
CASSQRAPGNYGYTF